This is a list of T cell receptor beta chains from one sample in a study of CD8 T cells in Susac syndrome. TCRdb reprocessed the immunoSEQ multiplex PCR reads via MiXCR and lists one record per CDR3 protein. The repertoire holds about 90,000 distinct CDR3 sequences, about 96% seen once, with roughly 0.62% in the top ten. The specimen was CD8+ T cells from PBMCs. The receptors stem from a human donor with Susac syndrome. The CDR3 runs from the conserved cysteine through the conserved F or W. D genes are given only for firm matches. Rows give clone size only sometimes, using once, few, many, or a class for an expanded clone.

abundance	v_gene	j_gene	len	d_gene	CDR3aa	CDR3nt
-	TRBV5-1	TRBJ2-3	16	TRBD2	CASSFLQGGVGDTQYF	TGCGCCAGCAGCTTCCTCCAGGGAGGGGTAGGAGATACGCAGTATTTT
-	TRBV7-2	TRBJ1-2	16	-	CASSLERSGAAGGYTF	TGTGCCAGCAGCTTAGAACGGAGCGGGGCAGCGGGCGGCTACACCTTC
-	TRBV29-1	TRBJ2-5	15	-	CSVEEQRGYQETQYF	TGCAGCGTTGAAGAGCAACGGGGGTACCAAGAGACCCAGTACTTC
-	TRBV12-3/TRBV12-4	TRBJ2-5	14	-	CASSPVGGGETQYF	TGTGCCAGCAGTCCTGTAGGGGGAGGGGAGACCCAGTACTTC
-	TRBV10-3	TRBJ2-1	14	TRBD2	CAIKPGGGANEQFF	TGTGCCATCAAGCCGGGCGGGGGGGCAAATGAGCAGTTCTTC
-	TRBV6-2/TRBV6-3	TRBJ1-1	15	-	CASSSAGQPNTEAFF	TGTGCCAGCAGTTCCGCCGGACAGCCGAACACTGAAGCTTTCTTT
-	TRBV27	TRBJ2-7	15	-	CASSLKDSSYEEQYF	TGTGCCAGCAGTTTAAAGGACAGCTCTTATGAAGAGCAGTACTTC
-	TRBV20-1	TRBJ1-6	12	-	CSARVSGSPLHF	TGCAGTGCTAGAGTTTCGGGTTCACCCCTCCACTTT
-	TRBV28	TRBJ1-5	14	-	CASSRTTGDQPQHF	TGTGCCAGCAGCAGGACGACCGGGGATCAGCCCCAGCATTTT
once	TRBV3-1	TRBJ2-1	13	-	CASSQVNSYEQFF	TGTGCCAGCAGCCAAGTGAATTCCTATGAGCAGTTCTTC
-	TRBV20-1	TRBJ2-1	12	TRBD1	CSEGQTYNEQFF	TGCAGTGAGGGACAGACTTACAATGAGCAGTTCTTC
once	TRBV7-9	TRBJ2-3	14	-	CASGGTTGTDTQYF	TGTGCCAGCGGGGGGACGACTGGCACAGATACGCAGTATTTT
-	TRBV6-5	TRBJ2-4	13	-	CASWSLAKNIQYF	TGTGCCAGCTGGTCATTAGCCAAAAACATTCAGTACTTC
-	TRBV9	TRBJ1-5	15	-	CASSVGSGGDQPQHF	TGTGCCAGCAGCGTGGGGTCGGGGGGGGATCAGCCCCAGCATTTT
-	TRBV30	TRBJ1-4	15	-	CAWGAAGAANEKLFF	TGTGCCTGGGGTGCCGCGGGGGCGGCTAATGAAAAACTGTTTTTT
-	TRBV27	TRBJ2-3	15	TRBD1	CASSSGGRFTDTQYF	TGTGCCAGCAGTTCAGGGGGAAGGTTCACAGATACGCAGTATTTT
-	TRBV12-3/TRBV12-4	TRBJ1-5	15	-	CASSLEGREYQPQHF	TGTGCCAGCAGTTTAGAGGGCAGGGAATATCAGCCCCAGCATTTT
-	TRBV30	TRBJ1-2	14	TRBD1	CAWSLQGYRYGYTF	TGTGCCTGGAGCCTACAGGGGTATAGGTATGGCTACACCTTC
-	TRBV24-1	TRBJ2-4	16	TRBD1	CATSDFSVGQGNIQYF	TGTGCCACCAGTGATTTCAGCGTGGGACAGGGTAACATTCAGTACTTC
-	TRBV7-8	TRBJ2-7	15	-	CASSLGTGLSYEQYF	TGTGCCAGCAGCTTAGGGACTGGACTTTCCTACGAGCAGTACTTC
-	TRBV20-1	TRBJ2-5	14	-	CSAREEPPGETQYF	TGCAGTGCTAGAGAGGAACCCCCCGGAGAGACCCAGTACTTC
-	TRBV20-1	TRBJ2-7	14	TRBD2	CSARVLAGFYEQYF	TGCAGTGCTAGGGTACTAGCGGGGTTCTACGAGCAGTACTTC
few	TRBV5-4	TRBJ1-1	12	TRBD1	CASSLGQGEAFF	TGTGCCAGCAGCCTCGGACAGGGGGAAGCTTTCTTT
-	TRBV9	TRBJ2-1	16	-	CASSDGSGLSHNEQFF	TGTGCCAGCAGCGACGGATCGGGACTCTCACACAATGAGCAGTTCTTC
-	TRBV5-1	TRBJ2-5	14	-	CASSLAGSEETQYF	TGCGCCAGCAGCTTGGCCGGGTCAGAAGAGACCCAGTACTTC
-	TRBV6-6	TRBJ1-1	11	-	CASSYEGGAFF	TGTGCCAGCAGTTACGAGGGAGGAGCTTTCTTT
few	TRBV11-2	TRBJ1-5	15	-	CASSLEGESNQPQHF	TGTGCCAGCAGCTTAGAGGGAGAGAGCAATCAGCCCCAGCATTTT
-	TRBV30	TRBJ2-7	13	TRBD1	CAWGTGWRDEQYF	TGTGCCTGGGGGACAGGCTGGAGGGACGAGCAGTACTTC
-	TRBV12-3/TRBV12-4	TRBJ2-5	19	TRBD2	CASSPTGTSGGAKDETQYF	TGTGCCAGCAGCCCTACCGGGACTAGCGGGGGGGCTAAGGATGAGACCCAGTACTTC
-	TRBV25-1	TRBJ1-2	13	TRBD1	CASRRDRGGGYTF	TGTGCCAGCAGGAGGGACAGGGGCGGGGGCTACACCTTC
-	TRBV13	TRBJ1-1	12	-	CASSNGVAEAFF	TGTGCCAGCTCGAACGGGGTCGCTGAAGCTTTCTTT
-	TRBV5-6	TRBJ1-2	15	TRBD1	CASSSTTGRINGYTF	TGTGCCAGCAGCTCGACGACAGGGAGGATAAATGGCTACACCTTC
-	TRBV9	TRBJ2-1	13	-	CASSVHRNNEQFF	TGTGCCAGCAGCGTTCACCGAAACAATGAGCAGTTCTTC
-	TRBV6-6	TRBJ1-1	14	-	CASSTSMTLTEAFF	TGTGCCAGCAGTACCAGTATGACACTAACCGAAGCTTTCTTT
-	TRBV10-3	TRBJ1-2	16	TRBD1	CAISESTTGTPSGYTF	TGTGCCATCAGTGAGTCGACGACAGGGACGCCGAGCGGCTACACCTTC
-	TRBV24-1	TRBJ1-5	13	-	CATSDPFGTNLHF	TGTGCCACCAGTGATCCCTTCGGGACCAATTTGCATTTT
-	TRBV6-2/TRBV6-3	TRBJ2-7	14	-	CASSYGGTSYEQYF	TGTGCCAGCAGTTACGGCGGTACCTCCTACGAGCAGTACTTC
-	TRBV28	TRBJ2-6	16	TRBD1	CASSPQDRSGANVLTF	TGTGCCAGCAGTCCCCAGGACAGGTCTGGGGCCAACGTCCTGACTTTC
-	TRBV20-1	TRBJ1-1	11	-	CSAIEGGEAFF	TGCAGTGCGATCGAGGGGGGAGAAGCTTTCTTT
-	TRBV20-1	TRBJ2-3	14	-	CSARDPRYTDTQYF	TGCAGTGCTAGAGATCCTAGGTACACAGATACGCAGTATTTT
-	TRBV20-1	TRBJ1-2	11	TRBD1	CSAGTGHGYTF	TGCAGTGCCGGGACAGGGCATGGCTACACCTTC
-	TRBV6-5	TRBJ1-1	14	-	CASSLLRVNTEAFF	TGTGCCAGCAGTTTGTTGCGGGTGAACACTGAAGCTTTCTTT
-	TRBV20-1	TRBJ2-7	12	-	CSAPLSETEQYF	TGCAGTGCTCCTCTCTCGGAGACCGAGCAGTACTTC
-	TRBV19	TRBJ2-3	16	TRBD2	CASSMHSGVQADTQYF	TGTGCCAGTAGTATGCATAGCGGGGTACAGGCAGATACGCAGTATTTT
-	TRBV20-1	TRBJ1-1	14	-	CSASIRGADTEAFF	TGCAGTGCTAGTATCCGGGGCGCCGACACTGAAGCTTTCTTT
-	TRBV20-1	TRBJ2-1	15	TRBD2	CSARDAGGPNNEQFF	TGCAGTGCTAGAGACGCGGGGGGACCCAACAATGAGCAGTTCTTC
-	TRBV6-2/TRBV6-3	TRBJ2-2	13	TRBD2	CAIGRGGSGELFF	TGTGCCATCGGACGCGGGGGTAGCGGGGAGCTGTTTTTT
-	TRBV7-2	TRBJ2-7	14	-	CASSLYPSSYEQYF	TGTGCCAGCAGCCTATACCCTAGCTCCTACGAGCAGTACTTC
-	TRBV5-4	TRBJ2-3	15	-	CASSSWDRFTDTQYF	TGTGCCAGCTCTTCATGGGACCGCTTCACAGATACGCAGTATTTT
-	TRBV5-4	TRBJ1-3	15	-	CASSSGSSSGNTIYF	TGTGCCAGCAGCTCGGGATCTAGCTCTGGAAACACCATATATTTT
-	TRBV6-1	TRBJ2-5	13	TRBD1	CASRGQLRETQYF	TGTGCCAGCAGGGGACAGCTCCGGGAGACCCAGTACTTC
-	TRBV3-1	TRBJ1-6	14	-	CASSQRASNSPLHF	TGTGCCAGCAGCCAACGGGCGTCAAATTCACCCCTCCACTTT
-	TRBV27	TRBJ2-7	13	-	CASSFRGSYEQYF	TGTGCCAGCAGTTTTAGGGGATCCTACGAGCAGTACTTC
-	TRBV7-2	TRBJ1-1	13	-	CASSSTGSTEAFF	TGTGCCAGCAGCTCCACGGGTTCCACTGAAGCTTTCTTT
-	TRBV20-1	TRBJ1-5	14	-	CSASGRDVGQPQHF	TGCAGTGCTAGCGGGCGGGACGTTGGGCAGCCCCAGCATTTT